This is a list of T cell receptor beta chains from one sample in a study of CD8+CD57+ T cells in acquired aplastic anemia. TCRdb re-derived calls from the reads in MiXCR, one entry per CDR3 protein. The table has 100,000 to 150,000 distinct CDR3 sequences, about 43% seen once; the top ten hold approximately 2.6%. The sequenced sample was sorted CD4+, CD8+, or CD8+CD57+ T cells (not recorded which) from PBMCs. These receptor sequences come from a human donor with aplastic anemia. Both conserved end residues are part of each CDR3.

length: 14; V: TRBV10-3; CDR3: CAISLGDSNQPQHF
length: 12; V: TRBV10-3; CDR3: CAIRGQGGGYTF
length: 17; V: TRBV10-1; CDR3: CASSEKFKERPSSPLHF
length: 16; V: TRBV5-4; CDR3: CASSFSGRKSSYEQYF
length: 16; V: TRBV10-3; CDR3: CATGAGTPVSGNTIYF
length: 17; V: TRBV6-1; CDR3: CASSVSVSGTLQETQYF
length: 13; V: TRBV3-1; CDR3: CASSQSRSGTQYF
length: 13; V: TRBV24-1; CDR3: CATSDPTENTIYF
length: 11; V: TRBV29-1; CDR3: CSVGPFDEQYF
length: 15; V: TRBV7-9; CDR3: CASSSGTGVPQPQHF
length: 14; V: TRBV24-1; CDR3: CATRRQGEDTEAFF
length: 13; V: TRBV11-3; CDR3: CASSFGGQETQYF
length: 12; V: TRBV6-2/TRBV6-3; CDR3: CASSLTTETQYF